This T cell receptor beta chain was sequenced for a study of T cell responses to AZD1222 COVID-19 vaccine. Study-wide results and limits: The sample set comprised mostly white British donors with more females, and clonal diversity was possibly underestimated. The study sampled repertoires only after the peak T cell response. There were vaccine-associated CD4 TCRs across spike, dominant at 160-218 and 743-854.

The assay was immunoSEQ multiplex PCR, and TCRdb's table has in-frame clones only and misses some. The sample yields about 110,000 clones, around 93% seen once. Second doses that came at about 4 or about 12 weeks were put together. The CDR3 sequence is 16 residues long. V was trimmed by 3 bases and J by 3 bases, leaving 14 bases between them. Looked up from germline, CDR1 is MNHEY and CDR2 is SMNVEV (reference sequence). A single count supports this clone. Antigen specificity is unknown. The receptor was derived from an adult who received the AZD1222 COVID-19 vaccine. Sequenced material: peripheral blood, taken 28 days after the second AZD1222 dose. V gene TRBV27 combines with J gene TRBJ1-4, with a weak D call TRBD1 (5 bases). The CDR3 DNA is TGTGCCAGCAGTTTTAGGCAGGGCAGGGCTAATGAAAAACTGTTTTTT. Its translation is CASSFRQGRANEKLFF.